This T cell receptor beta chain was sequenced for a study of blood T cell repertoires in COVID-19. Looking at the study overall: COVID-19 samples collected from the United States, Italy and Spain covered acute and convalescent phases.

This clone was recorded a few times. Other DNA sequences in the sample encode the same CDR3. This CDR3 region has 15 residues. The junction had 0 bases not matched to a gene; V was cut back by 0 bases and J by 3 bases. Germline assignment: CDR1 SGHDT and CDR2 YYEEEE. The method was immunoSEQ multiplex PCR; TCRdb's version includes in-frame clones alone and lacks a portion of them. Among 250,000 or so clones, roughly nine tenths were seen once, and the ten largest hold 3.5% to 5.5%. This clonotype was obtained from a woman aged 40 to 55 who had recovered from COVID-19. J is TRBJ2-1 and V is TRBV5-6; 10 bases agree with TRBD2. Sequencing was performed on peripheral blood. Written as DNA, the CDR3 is TGTGCCAGCAGCTTGGGACTAGCGGGCTACAATGAGCAGTTCTTC. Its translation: CASSLGLAGYNEQFF.